This T cell receptor (beta chain) was identified during a study of blood T cell repertoires in COVID-19. The V gene lost 5 bases and the J gene lost 6 bases, with 10 bases spanning the gap. The CDR3 is 12 amino acids. Authors' data handling: Estimation of nucleated cell counts relied on the amplification of reference gene primers. Using immunoSEQ multiplex PCR, the repertoire was profiled, and TCRdb retains in-frame clones only, with some absent. V, J and clone size are those of that table, while D and trimming were read from the DNA. The table lists a few hundred thousand clones, approximately 85% of them singletons. Researchers sorted participants into cohorts using their self-reported clinical history.

The TCR originated in a woman in her forties or fifties who had recovered from COVID-19. This chain connects TRBV12-3 or TRBV12-4 to TRBJ2-5; maybe TRBD1 (5 bases). Material: PBMCs or T cells enriched from blood (not recorded which). Here the CDR3 reads CASSPRAKTQYF. The CDR3 DNA reads as TGTGCCAGCAGTCCCAGGGCGAAGACCCAGTACTTC.